The clone carrying this T cell receptor (beta chain) appeared many times. Antigen unknown. This specimen belongs to a study of T cells after yellow fever vaccination. Regarding the study as a whole: Abundant bulk-population clonotypes could contaminate the FACS-sorted repertoires. Primary-vaccination clones mostly resurfaced post-booster (more than 95% CD4, just under 90% CD8).

TCRdb reprocessed the 5' RACE reads with MiXCR, giving one entry per CDR3 protein. The sample includes roughly 310,000 distinct CDR3 sequences, 3% to 4.5% of them seen just once. The CDR3 covers 16 residues. V shed 2 bases and J shed 3 bases, with 14 bases lying between them. The rearrangement uses TRBV12-3 or TRBV12-4 and TRBJ2-1; perhaps TRBD1 as D (5 bases). The sample was PBMCs, taken on the day of the yellow fever booster vaccination. This TCR was sampled from a man between 18 and 29 years old who received the YFV17D yellow fever vaccine. CDR3 bases: TGTGCCAGCAGTTTAAGAGGCAGGGCGATCTACAATGAGCAGTTCTTC. Encoded protein: CASSLRGRAIYNEQFF.